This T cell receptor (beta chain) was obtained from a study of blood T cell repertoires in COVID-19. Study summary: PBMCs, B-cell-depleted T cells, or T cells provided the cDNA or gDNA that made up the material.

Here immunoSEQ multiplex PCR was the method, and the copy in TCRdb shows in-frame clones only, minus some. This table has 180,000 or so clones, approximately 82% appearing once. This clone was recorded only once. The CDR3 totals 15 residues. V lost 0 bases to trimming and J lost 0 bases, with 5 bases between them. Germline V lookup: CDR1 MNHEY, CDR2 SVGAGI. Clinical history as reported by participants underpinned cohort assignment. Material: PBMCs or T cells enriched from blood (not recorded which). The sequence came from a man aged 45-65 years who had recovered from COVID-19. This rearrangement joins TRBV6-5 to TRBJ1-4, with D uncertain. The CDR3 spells CASSYSRATNEKLFF. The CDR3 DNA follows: TGTGCCAGCAGTTACTCGAGAGCAACTAATGAAAAACTGTTTTTT.